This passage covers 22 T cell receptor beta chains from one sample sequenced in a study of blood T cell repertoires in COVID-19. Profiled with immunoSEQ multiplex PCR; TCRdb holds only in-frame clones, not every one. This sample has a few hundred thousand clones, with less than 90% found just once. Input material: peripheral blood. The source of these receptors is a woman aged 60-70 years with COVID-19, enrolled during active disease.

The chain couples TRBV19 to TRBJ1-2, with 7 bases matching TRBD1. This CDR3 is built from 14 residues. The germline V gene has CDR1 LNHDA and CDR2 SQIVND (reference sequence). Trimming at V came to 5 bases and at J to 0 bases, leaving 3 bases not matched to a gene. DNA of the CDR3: TGTGCCAGTAGTGTTGGGACAGCTAACTATGGCTACACCTTC. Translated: CASSVGTANYGYTF.

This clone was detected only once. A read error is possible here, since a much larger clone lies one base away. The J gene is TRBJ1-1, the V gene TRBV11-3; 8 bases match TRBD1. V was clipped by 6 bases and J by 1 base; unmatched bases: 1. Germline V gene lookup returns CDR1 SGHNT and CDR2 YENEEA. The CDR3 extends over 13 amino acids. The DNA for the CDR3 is TGTGCCAGCAGGGGACAGGCGAACACTGAAGCTTTCTTT. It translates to CASRGQANTEAFF.

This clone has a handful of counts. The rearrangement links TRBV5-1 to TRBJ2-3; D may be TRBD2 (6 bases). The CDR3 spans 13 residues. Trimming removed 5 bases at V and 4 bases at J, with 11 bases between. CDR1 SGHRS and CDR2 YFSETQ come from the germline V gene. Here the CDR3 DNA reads TGCGCCAGCAGGCCCCAGCGGGCAGATACGCAGTATTTT. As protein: CASRPQRADTQYF.

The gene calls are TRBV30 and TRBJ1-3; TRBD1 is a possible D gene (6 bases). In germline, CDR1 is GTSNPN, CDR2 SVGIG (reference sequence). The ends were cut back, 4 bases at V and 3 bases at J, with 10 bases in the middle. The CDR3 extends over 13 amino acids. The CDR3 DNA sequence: TGTGCCTGGACAGGGGCCTATGGAAACACCATATATTTT. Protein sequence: CAWTGAYGNTIYF. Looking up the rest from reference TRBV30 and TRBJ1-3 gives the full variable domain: SQTIHQWPATLVQPVGSPLSLECTVEGTSNPNLYWYRQAAGRGLQLLFYSVGIGQISSEVPQNLSASRPQDRQFILSSKKLLLSDSGFYLCAWTGAYGNTIYFGEGSWLTVV.

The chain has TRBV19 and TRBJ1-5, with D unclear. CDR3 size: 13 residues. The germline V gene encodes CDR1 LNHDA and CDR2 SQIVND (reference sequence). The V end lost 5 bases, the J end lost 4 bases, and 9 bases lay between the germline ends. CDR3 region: CASSPGVNQPQHF. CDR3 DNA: TGTGCCAGTAGTCCCGGGGTAAATCAGCCCCAGCATTTT.

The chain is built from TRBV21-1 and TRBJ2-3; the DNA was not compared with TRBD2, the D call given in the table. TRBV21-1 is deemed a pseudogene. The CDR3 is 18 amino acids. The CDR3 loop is CASSMCTDSSHFTDTQYF. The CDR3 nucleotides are TGTGCCAGCAGCATGTGCACGGACTCATCCCATTTCACAGATACGCAGTATTTT.

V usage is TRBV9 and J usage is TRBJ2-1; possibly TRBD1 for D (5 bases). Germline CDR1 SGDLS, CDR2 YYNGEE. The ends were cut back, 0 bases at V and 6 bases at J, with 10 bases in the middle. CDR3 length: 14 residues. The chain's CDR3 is CASSVGGDVNEQFF. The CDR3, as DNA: TGTGCCAGCAGCGTAGGGGGCGACGTCAATGAGCAGTTCTTC.

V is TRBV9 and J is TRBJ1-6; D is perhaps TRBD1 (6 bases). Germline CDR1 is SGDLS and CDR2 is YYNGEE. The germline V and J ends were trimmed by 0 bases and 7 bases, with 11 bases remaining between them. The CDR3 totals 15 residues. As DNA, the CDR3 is TGTGCCAGCAGCGTAGAGATACAGGGAAATTCACCCCTCCACTTT. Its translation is CASSVEIQGNSPLHF.

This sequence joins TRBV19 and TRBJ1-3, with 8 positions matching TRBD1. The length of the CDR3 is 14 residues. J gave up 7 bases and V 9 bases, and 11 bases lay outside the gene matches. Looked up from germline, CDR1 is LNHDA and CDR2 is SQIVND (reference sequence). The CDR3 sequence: CASRDTNRGNTIYF. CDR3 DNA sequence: TGTGCCAGCCGAGACACTAACAGGGGGAACACCATATATTTT.

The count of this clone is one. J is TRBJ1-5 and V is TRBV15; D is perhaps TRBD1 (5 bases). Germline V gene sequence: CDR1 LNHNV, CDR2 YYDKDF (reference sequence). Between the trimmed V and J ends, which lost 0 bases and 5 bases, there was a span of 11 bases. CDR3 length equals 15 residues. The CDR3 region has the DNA TGTGCCACCAGCAGAGATAGGTGGGGGGATCAGCCCCAGCATTTT. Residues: CATSRDRWGDQPQHF.

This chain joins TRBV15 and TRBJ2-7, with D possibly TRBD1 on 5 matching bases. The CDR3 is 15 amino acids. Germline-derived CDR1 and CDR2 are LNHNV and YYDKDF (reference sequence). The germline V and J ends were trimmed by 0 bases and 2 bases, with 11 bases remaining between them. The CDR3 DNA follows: TGTGCCACCAGCAGAGATCAAGCAGGGCCCTACGAGCAGTACTTC. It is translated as CATSRDQAGPYEQYF.

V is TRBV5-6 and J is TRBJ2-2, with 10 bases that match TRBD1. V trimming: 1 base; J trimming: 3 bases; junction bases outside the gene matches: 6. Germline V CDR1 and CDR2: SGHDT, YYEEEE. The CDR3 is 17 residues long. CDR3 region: CASSLPRDRGHTGELFF. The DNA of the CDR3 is TGTGCCAGCAGCTTGCCCCGGGACAGGGGACACACCGGGGAGCTGTTTTTT.

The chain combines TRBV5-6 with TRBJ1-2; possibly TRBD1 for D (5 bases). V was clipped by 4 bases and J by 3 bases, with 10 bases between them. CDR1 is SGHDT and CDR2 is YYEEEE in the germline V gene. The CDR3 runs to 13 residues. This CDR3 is CASSLDRDYGYTF. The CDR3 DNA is TGTGCCAGCAGCCTCGACAGAGACTATGGCTACACCTTC.

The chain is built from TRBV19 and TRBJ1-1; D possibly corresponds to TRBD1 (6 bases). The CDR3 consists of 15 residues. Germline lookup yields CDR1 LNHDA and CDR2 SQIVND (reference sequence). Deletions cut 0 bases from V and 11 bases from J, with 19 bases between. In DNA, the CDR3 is TGTGCCAGTAGTATAGATGTTAAGGGTGCAGGGGACGCTTTCTTT. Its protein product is CASSIDVKGAGDAFF.

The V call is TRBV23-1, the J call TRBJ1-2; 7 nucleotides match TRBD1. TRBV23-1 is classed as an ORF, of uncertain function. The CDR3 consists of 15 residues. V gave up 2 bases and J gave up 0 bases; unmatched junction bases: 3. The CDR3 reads CASSQTRGSNYGYTF. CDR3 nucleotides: TGCGCCAGCAGTCAAACCAGGGGGTCTAACTATGGCTACACCTTC.

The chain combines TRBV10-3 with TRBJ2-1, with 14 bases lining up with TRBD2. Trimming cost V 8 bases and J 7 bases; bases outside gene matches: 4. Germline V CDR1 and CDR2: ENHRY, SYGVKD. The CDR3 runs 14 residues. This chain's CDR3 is CAIGGLAGGNEQFF. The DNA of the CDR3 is TGTGCCATCGGAGGACTAGCGGGGGGAAATGAGCAGTTCTTC.

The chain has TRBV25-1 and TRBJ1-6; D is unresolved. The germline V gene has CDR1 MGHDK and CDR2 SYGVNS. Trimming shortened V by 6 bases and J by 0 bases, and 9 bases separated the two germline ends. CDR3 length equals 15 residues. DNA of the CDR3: TGTGCCAGCAGGACGGGGAGCTCCTATAATTCACCCCTCCACTTT. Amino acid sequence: CASRTGSSYNSPLHF.

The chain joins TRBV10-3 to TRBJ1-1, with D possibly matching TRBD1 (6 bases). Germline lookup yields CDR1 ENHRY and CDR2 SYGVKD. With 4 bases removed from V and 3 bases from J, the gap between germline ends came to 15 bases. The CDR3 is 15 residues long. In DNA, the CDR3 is TGTGCCATCAGTGTGTCCGGGACACGAGACACTGAAGCTTTCTTT. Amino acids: CAISVSGTRDTEAFF.

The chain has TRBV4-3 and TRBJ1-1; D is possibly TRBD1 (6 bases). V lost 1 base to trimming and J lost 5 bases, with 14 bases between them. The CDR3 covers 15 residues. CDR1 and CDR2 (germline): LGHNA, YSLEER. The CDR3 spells CASSQVAGGLTEAFF. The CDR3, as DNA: TGCGCCAGCAGCCAAGTAGCGGGGGGCTTAACTGAAGCTTTCTTT.

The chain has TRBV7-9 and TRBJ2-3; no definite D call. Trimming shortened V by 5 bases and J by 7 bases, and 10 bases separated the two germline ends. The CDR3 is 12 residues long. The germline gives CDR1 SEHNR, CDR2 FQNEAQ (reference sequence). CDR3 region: CASSAITYTQYF. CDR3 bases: TGTGCCAGCAGCGCGATTACCTATACGCAGTATTTT.

The CDR3 sequence is CASSSRGVDTQYF. CDR3 DNA sequence: TGTGCCAGCAGCTCCAGGGGAGTGGATACGCAGTATTTT. The genes are TRBV7-3 and TRBJ2-3, with D maybe TRBD1 (6 bases). The CDR3 runs to 13 residues. The V gene's germline CDR1 is SGHTA and CDR2 FQGTGA. V shed 4 bases and J shed 6 bases, with 11 bases lying between them. Together with reference TRBV7-3 and TRBJ2-3, the CDR3 gives the full variable domain: GAGVSQTPSNKVTEKGKYVELRCDPISGHTALYWYRQSLGQGPEFLIYFQGTGAADDSGLPNDRFFAVRPEGSVSTLKIQRTERGDSAVYLCASSSRGVDTQYFGPGTRLTVL.

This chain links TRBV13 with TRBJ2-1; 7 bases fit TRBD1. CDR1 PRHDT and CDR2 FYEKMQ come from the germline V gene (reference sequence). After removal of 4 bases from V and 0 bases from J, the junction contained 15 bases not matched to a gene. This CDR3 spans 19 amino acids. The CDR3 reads CASSSTEGQSLLSYNEQFF. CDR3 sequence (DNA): TGTGCCAGCAGCTCGACCGAGGGACAGTCCTTACTCTCCTACAATGAGCAGTTCTTC.